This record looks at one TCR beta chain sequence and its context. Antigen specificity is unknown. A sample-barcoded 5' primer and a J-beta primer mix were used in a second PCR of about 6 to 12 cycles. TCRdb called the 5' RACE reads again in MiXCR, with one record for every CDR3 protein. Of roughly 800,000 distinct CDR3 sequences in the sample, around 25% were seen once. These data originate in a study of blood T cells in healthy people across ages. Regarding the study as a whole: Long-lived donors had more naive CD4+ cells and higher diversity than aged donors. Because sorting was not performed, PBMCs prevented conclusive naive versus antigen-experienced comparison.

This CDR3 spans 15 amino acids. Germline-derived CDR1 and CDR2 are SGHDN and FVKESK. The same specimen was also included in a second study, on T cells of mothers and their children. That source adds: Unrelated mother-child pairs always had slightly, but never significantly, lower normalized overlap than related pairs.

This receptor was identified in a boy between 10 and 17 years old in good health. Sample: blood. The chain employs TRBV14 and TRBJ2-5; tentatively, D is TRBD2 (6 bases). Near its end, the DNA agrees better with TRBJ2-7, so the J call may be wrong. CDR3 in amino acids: CASSQGIIRRGEQYF. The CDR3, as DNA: TGTGCCAGCAGCCAAGGAATTATCCGGCGGGGCGAGCAGTACTTC.